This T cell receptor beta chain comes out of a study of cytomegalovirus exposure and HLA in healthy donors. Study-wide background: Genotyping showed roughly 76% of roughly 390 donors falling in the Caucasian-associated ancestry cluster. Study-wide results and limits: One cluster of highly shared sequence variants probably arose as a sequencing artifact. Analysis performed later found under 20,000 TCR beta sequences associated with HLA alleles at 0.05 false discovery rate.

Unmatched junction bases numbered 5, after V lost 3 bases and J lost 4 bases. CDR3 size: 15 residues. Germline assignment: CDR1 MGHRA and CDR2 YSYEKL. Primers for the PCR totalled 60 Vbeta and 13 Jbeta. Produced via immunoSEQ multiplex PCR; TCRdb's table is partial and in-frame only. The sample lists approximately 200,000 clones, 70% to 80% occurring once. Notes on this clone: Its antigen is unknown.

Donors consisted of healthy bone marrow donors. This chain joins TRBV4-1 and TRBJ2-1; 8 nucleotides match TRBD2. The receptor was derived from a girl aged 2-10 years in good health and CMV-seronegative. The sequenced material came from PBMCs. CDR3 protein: CASSQGLGRYNEQFF. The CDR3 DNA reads TGCGCCAGCAGCCAGGGACTAGGGCGGTACAATGAGCAGTTCTTC.